A single sample is the source of the 16 T cell receptor beta chains below, sequenced in a study of T cell responses to AZD1222 COVID-19 vaccine. TCRdb's table, derived via immunoSEQ multiplex PCR, lists solely in-frame clones and lacks some. The sample has about 120,000 clones; roughly 84% are singletons. The sequencing here drew on peripheral blood, taken on day 0 of AZD1222 vaccination. These receptors were obtained from an adult in good health.

CDR3 sequence reads: CASSIDLSREGTGELFF. Here the CDR3 DNA reads TGTGCCAGTAGTATAGATCTGAGCAGGGAGGGGACCGGGGAGCTGTTTTTT. The chain carries TRBV19 and TRBJ2-2, with TRBD2 matching 7 bases. J lost 5 bases, V lost 0 bases, and 9 bases had no gene match. This CDR3 comprises 17 residues. Germline V gives CDR1 LNHDA, CDR2 SQIVND (reference sequence). Filled out from reference TRBV19 and TRBJ2-2, the complete variable domain reads DGGITQSPKYLFRKEGQNVTLSCEQNLNHDAMYWYRQDPGQGLRLIYYSQIVNDFQKGDIAEGYSVSREKKESFPLTVTSAQKNPTAFYLCASSIDLSREGTGELFFGEGSRLTVL.

The chain combines TRBV5-1 with TRBJ1-3; 9 positions agree with TRBD1. There are 16 residues in the CDR3. From germline, CDR1 is SGHRS and CDR2 YFSETQ. The junction had 7 bases not matched to a gene; V was cut back by 4 bases and J by 2 bases. This chain's CDR3 is CASSGATGGAGNTIYF. The CDR3 DNA follows: TGCGCCAGCAGCGGGGCGACAGGGGGAGCTGGAAACACCATATATTTT.

The chain couples TRBV30 to TRBJ1-5; D is unresolved. In germline, CDR1 is GTSNPN, CDR2 SVGIG (reference sequence). The CDR3 spans 14 residues. Trimming shortened V by 3 bases and J by 7 bases, and 16 bases separated the two germline ends. The CDR3, as DNA: TGTGCCTGGAGCGGACCCGTGATCCTACAGCCCCAGCATTTT. This translates into CAWSGPVILQPQHF.

The chain's CDR3 is CSVSDRETQYF. The CDR3 DNA follows: TGCAGTGTCTCAGACCGAGAGACCCAGTACTTC. The gene calls are TRBV20-1 and TRBJ2-5; D uncertain. The germline CDR1 and CDR2 sequences are DFQATT and SNEGSKA (reference sequence). The CDR3 runs to 11 residues. Trimming pared 7 bases from V and 4 bases from J, leaving 10 bases between.

The rearrangement uses TRBV19 and TRBJ2-7, with D possibly being TRBD2 (6 bases). V shed 5 bases and J shed 4 bases, with 12 bases lying between them. Germline-derived CDR1 and CDR2 are LNHDA and SQIVND (reference sequence). The CDR3 consists of 13 residues. DNA for the CDR3: TGTGCCAGTAGTCGAGGACTACAGTACGAGCAGTACTTC. Amino acid sequence: CASSRGLQYEQYF.

This chain connects TRBV25-1 to TRBJ2-7; D perhaps matches TRBD2 (7 bases). CDR1 is MGHDK and CDR2 is SYGVNS in the germline V gene. This CDR3 region has 13 residues. Trimming shortened V by 8 bases and J by 1 base, and 12 bases separated the two germline ends. The CDR3 DNA sequence: TGTGCCAGCCGGGGGGCGGCTTCCTACGAGCAGTACTTC. Its translation: CASRGAASYEQYF.

The chain uses TRBV28 and TRBJ2-7, with D uncertain. Trimming shortened V by 7 bases and J by 5 bases, and 12 bases separated the two germline ends. The CDR3 is 12 amino acids. Germline V lookup: CDR1 MDHEN, CDR2 SYDVKM. The CDR3 loop is CASNLSRDEQYF. The DNA for the CDR3 is TGTGCCAGCAACTTGAGCCGGGACGAGCAGTACTTC.

The chain is built from TRBV12-3 or TRBV12-4 and TRBJ1-5; TRBD1 is a possible D gene (6 bases). The V end was cut by 5 bases, the J end by 3 bases, with 8 bases between. The CDR3 sequence is 13 residues long. The CDR3 DNA reads as TGTGCCAGCAGTCGGGACACCAATCAGCCCCAGCATTTT. This sequence encodes CASSRDTNQPQHF.

The CDR3 spells CASSIGTKNEQFF. Written as DNA, the CDR3 is TGTGCCAGTAGTATCGGGACTAAAAATGAGCAGTTCTTC. This chain uses TRBV19 with TRBJ2-1; 7 positions match TRBD2. V lost 3 bases and J lost 7; bases outside the gene matches: 3. The CDR3 loop spans 13 amino acids. Germline V gene data show CDR1 as LNHDA and CDR2 as SQIVND (reference sequence).

This chain joins TRBV11-2 and TRBJ2-1; D not resolved. V lost 3 bases, J lost 9 bases, and 15 bases lay in between. This CDR3 comprises 14 residues. CDR1 and CDR2 from the germline V gene are SGHAT and FQNNGV. The CDR3 loop reads CASSFLGRLGEQFF. CDR3 sequence (DNA): TGTGCCAGCAGCTTCCTAGGAAGGTTGGGTGAGCAGTTCTTC.

CDR3 in amino acids: CASSSGEGGWYEQYF. The CDR3 DNA reads as TGTGCCAGCAGCTCCGGGGAAGGGGGCTGGTACGAGCAGTACTTC. The chain couples TRBV7-2 to TRBJ2-7, with TRBD1 matching over 7 bases. The V and J ends lost 4 bases and 4 bases, in that order; junction bases with no gene match: 10. Germline V gene lookup returns CDR1 SGHTA and CDR2 FQGNSA. The CDR3 length is 15 residues.

The chain carries TRBV27 and TRBJ2-3; no clear D. V was shortened by 5 bases and J by 2 bases, with 11 bases between the two germline ends. The CDR3 sequence is 14 residues long. Germline V gene lookup returns CDR1 MNHEY and CDR2 SMNVEV (reference sequence). The CDR3, as DNA: TGTGCCAGCAGTCCCCGAGCAGCCACAGATACGCAGTATTTT. Translated: CASSPRAATDTQYF.

This chain uses TRBV12-3 or TRBV12-4 with TRBJ2-5; D is undetermined. The V end lost 5 bases, the J end lost 3 bases, and 10 bases lay between the germline ends. This CDR3 contains 13 residues. CDR3 DNA: TGTGCCAGCAGTCTGTCGTGGGAAGAGACCCAGTACTTC. Translated: CASSLSWEETQYF.

The rearrangement links TRBV15 to TRBJ1-2; 9 bases map to TRBD1. Trimming removed 5 bases from V and 5 bases from J; junction bases left unmatched: 3. CDR3 length: 13 residues. CDR1 is LNHNV, CDR2 YYDKDF, per germline (reference sequence). In DNA form, the CDR3 reads TGTGCCACCAGCGTCGGGACAGGGTATGGCTACACCTTC. This codes for CATSVGTGYGYTF. Full variable domain (remainder filled in from reference TRBV15 and TRBJ1-2): DAMVIQNPRYQVTQFGKPVTLSCSQTLNHNVMYWYQQKSSQAPKLLFHYYDKDFNNEADTPDNFQSRRPNTSFCFLDIRSPGLGDTAMYLCATSVGTGYGYTFGSGTRLTVV.

The chain combines TRBV28 with TRBJ1-1, with unresolved D. Germline V CDR1 and CDR2: MDHEN, SYDVKM. V dropped 6 bases and J dropped 7 bases, with 12 bases sitting between them. CDR3 size: 12 residues. Here the CDR3 reads CASSQARLEAFF. CDR3 DNA: TGTGCCAGCAGCCAAGCCCGACTTGAAGCTTTCTTT.

V is TRBV27 and J is TRBJ2-3, with TRBD2 matching over 9 bases. This CDR3 spans 14 amino acids. Germline trimming cut 6 bases from V and 3 bases from J; bases unmatched to any gene: 4. Germline loops: CDR1 MNHEY, CDR2 SMNVEV (reference sequence). In DNA form, the CDR3 reads TGTGCCAGCAGCCAGCGGGAGGCGACAGATACGCAGTATTTT. Amino acids: CASSQREATDTQYF.